A single sample gave rise to the 29 T cell receptor beta chains below, sequenced in a study of cytomegalovirus exposure and HLA in healthy donors. The PCR employed 60 Vbeta primers together with 13 Jbeta primers. Using immunoSEQ multiplex PCR, the repertoire was profiled, and TCRdb retains in-frame clones only, with some absent. The sample includes 65,000 or so clones, 60% to 85% seen only once; the top ten take 2.5% to 4%. Material for sequencing was PBMCs. The receptors derive from a woman aged 40 to 50 in good health and CMV-seropositive.

This clone was observed a single time. This chain uses TRBV6-5 with TRBJ1-3; D is unclear. Trimming removed 0 bases from V and 4 bases from J, with 13 bases in between. CDR1 and CDR2 (germline): MNHEY, SVGAGI. The CDR3 length is 16 residues. The CDR3 sequence: CASSYSAVSTGNTIYF. In nucleotides, the CDR3 is TGTGCCAGCAGTTACTCGGCCGTCTCAACGGGAAACACCATATATTTT.

The chain carries TRBV5-1 and TRBJ2-3; 10 bases match TRBD2. The CDR3 runs 17 residues. V shed 1 base and J 5 bases; nucleotides not matched to a gene: 10. Germline CDR1 and CDR2: SGHRS and YFSETQ. The CDR3 loop reads CASSLTEAGGLGDTQYF. DNA of the CDR3: TGCGCCAGCAGCTTGACAGAAGCGGGGGGGCTTGGAGATACGCAGTATTTT. Variable domain in full (rest from reference TRBV5-1 and TRBJ2-3): KAGVTQTPRYLIKTRGQQVTLSCSPISGHRSVSWYQQTPGQGLQFLFEYFSETQRNKGNFPGRFSGRQFSNSRSEMNVSTLELGDSALYLCASSLTEAGGLGDTQYFGPGTRLTVL.

The rearrangement links TRBV15 to TRBJ2-1; D is undetermined. V gave up 2 bases and J gave up 6 bases, with 5 bases separating them. Germline CDR1 reads LNHNV; CDR2 reads YYDKDF (reference sequence). The CDR3 length is 12 residues. CDR3 protein: CATSRSLNEQFF. Written as DNA, the CDR3 is TGTGCCACCAGCAGATCTCTCAATGAGCAGTTCTTC.

The V and J genes are TRBV6-1 and TRBJ2-7; TRBD1 matches 10 bases. The CDR3 loop spans 13 amino acids. The germline CDR1 and CDR2 sequences are MNHNS and SASEGT. V shed 3 bases, J shed 6 bases, and the junction held 2 bases outside the gene matches. The CDR3 coding sequence is TGTGCCAGCAGTGAGGGGACAGGGGTCGAGCAGTACTTC. This encodes CASSEGTGVEQYF.

The chain has TRBV11-3 and TRBJ2-3, with a possible D match to TRBD2 (6 bases). CDR1 is SGHNT and CDR2 is YENEEA in the germline V gene. The CDR3 runs to 13 residues. The V end was cut by 5 bases, the J end by 4 bases, with 10 bases between. Here the CDR3 reads CASSLGEADTQYF. The CDR3 DNA is TGTGCCAGCAGCCTAGGGGAGGCAGATACGCAGTATTTT.

This chain links TRBV5-1 with TRBJ2-3, with 9 bases lining up with TRBD2. Germline values: CDR1 SGHRS, CDR2 YFSETQ. The CDR3 is 16 amino acids. Losses at the gene ends were 0 bases for V and 8 bases for J; bases not matched to a gene: 10. CDR3 in DNA: TGCGCCAGCAGCTTGGGGAGTAGCGGGGGACCAAGTACGCAGTATTTT. This codes for CASSLGSSGGPSTQYF.

The V call is TRBV11-2, the J call TRBJ1-2; the match to TRBD1 covers 8 bases. This CDR3 has 13 residues. The V segment lost 8 bases and the J segment 5 bases; nucleotides outside the gene matches: 7. Per the germline V gene, CDR1 is SGHAT and CDR2 is FQNNGV. CDR3 DNA: TGTGCCAGCGCCCAGGGGGCCGTTTATGGCTACACCTTC. Translation: CASAQGAVYGYTF.

The V gene is TRBV7-2, the J gene TRBJ2-7; a weak D match, TRBD1 (7 bases). Germline-derived CDR1 and CDR2 are SGHTA and FQGNSA. CDR3 size: 15 residues. Trimming removed 3 bases at V and 0 bases at J, with 12 bases between. The CDR3 reads CASSLYRGGSYEQYF. CDR3 sequence (DNA): TGTGCCAGCAGCTTGTACAGGGGAGGCTCCTACGAGCAGTACTTC.

This CDR3 is CASTTTGGQPQHF. As DNA, the CDR3 is TGTGCCAGCACCACAACAGGGGGTCAGCCCCAGCATTTT. The chain has TRBV7-2 and TRBJ1-5, with TRBD1 identical over 8 bases. Germline V CDR1 and CDR2: SGHTA, FQGNSA. The CDR3 loop spans 13 amino acids. V dropped 7 bases and J dropped 6; count of bases not matched to a gene: 5.

J is TRBJ1-2 and V is TRBV5-4; 10 bases match TRBD1. The junction had 6 bases not matched to a gene; V was cut back by 4 bases and J by 6 bases. This CDR3 spans 14 amino acids. Germline V gives CDR1 SGHNT, CDR2 YYREEE (reference sequence). The CDR3 DNA sequence: TGTGCCAGCAGCGTAGGGACAGGGGTGGATGGCTACACCTTC. It is translated as CASSVGTGVDGYTF.

The sample holds one count of this clone. The same CDR3 can be traced to other DNA sequences in this sample. J is TRBJ1-1 and V is TRBV5-1; TRBD1 matches at 7 bases. The V gene end was trimmed by 4 bases and the J gene end by 8 bases; junction bases not matched to a gene: 8. The germline V gene encodes CDR1 SGHRS and CDR2 YFSETQ. The CDR3 has 13 residues. The CDR3 region is CASSPRQGLEAFF. The CDR3 nucleotides are TGCGCCAGCAGCCCAAGACAGGGCTTGGAAGCTTTCTTT.

This clone was picked up one time. The chain uses TRBV30 and TRBJ2-7; TRBD1 matches at 7 bases. The germline gives CDR1 GTSNPN, CDR2 SVGIG (reference sequence). V trimming: 2 bases; J trimming: 1 base; junction bases outside the gene matches: 5. The CDR3 extends over 14 amino acids. Written as DNA, the CDR3 is TGTGCCTGGAGTCCGACGGGACAGTCCTACGAGCAGTACTTC. This gives the protein CAWSPTGQSYEQYF.

The V and J genes are TRBV7-9 and TRBJ1-4; a possible D gene is TRBD1 (5 bases). The CDR3 length is 14 residues. V was cut by 5 bases and J by 6 bases, with 13 bases left in between. CDR1 is SEHNR, CDR2 FQNEAQ, per germline (reference sequence). CDR3 coding DNA: TGTGCCAGCAGCCAAACTGGGGGGGATGAAAAACTGTTTTTT. It codes for CASSQTGGDEKLFF.

This chain joins TRBV7-9 and TRBJ2-5, with D possibly matching TRBD1 (6 bases). This CDR3 region has 14 residues. The germline CDR1 and CDR2 sequences are SEHNR and FQNEAQ (reference sequence). Between the trimmed V and J ends, which lost 3 bases and 0 bases, there was a span of 8 bases. Here the CDR3 DNA reads TGTGCCAGCAGCTTCGACAGGTACCAAGAGACCCAGTACTTC. Translated, it gives CASSFDRYQETQYF.

This clone was seen a single time. V and J are TRBV4-1 and TRBJ2-1; 7 nucleotides agree with TRBD2. This CDR3 region has 16 residues. Germline V gene sequence: CDR1 MGHRA, CDR2 YSYEKL. After removal of 4 bases from V and 0 bases from J, the junction contained 6 bases not matched to a gene. The CDR3 sequence is CASSRLSGVSYNEQFF. In nucleotides, the CDR3 is TGCGCCAGCAGCCGCTTGAGCGGGGTCTCCTACAATGAGCAGTTCTTC.

The chain joins TRBV18 to TRBJ1-1; 8 bases map to TRBD1. V lost 3 bases to trimming and J lost 1 base; unmatched junction nucleotides: 1. This CDR3 region has 14 residues. CDR1 is KGHSH, CDR2 LQKENI, per germline. The CDR3 protein is CASSPGTGNTEAFF. CDR3 DNA: TGTGCCAGCTCACCTGGGACAGGGAACACTGAAGCTTTCTTT.

As DNA, the CDR3 is TGTGCCAGCAGTCCCCTCTGGACAGGGTCTAACTATGGCTACACCTTC. Translation gives CASSPLWTGSNYGYTF. This chain connects TRBV27 to TRBJ1-2, with TRBD1 matching over 8 bases. Germline assignment: CDR1 MNHEY and CDR2 SMNVEV (reference sequence). This CDR3 is 16 amino acids long. J was trimmed by 0 bases and V by 5 bases; bases with no gene match: 8.

The rearrangement links TRBV19 to TRBJ2-7, with D possibly TRBD1 on 5 matching bases. V lost 8 bases, J lost 0 bases, and 14 bases lay in between. This CDR3 comprises 14 residues. Per the germline V gene, CDR1 is LNHDA and CDR2 is SQIVND (reference sequence). CDR3 region: CASGVTATSYEQYF. The CDR3 DNA is TGTGCCAGTGGAGTGACAGCCACCTCCTACGAGCAGTACTTC.

This chain links TRBV12-5 with TRBJ2-1; D is undetermined. This CDR3 is built from 13 residues. Trimming removed 2 bases from V and 4 bases from J, with 6 bases in between. Germline assignment: CDR1 LGHNT and CDR2 FRNRAP. The CDR3 bases are TGTGCTAGTGGTTTGCTTACATACAATGAGCAGTTCTTC. This translates into CASGLLTYNEQFF.

CDR3 region: CANRDLSSGANVLTF. Here the CDR3 DNA reads TGTGCCAACCGGGACTTATCCTCTGGGGCCAACGTCCTGACTTTC. The chain uses TRBV10-3 and TRBJ2-6; D possibly corresponds to TRBD2 (6 bases). The CDR3 spans 15 residues. V lost 10 bases to trimming and J lost 0 bases, with 13 bases between them. CDR1 is ENHRY and CDR2 is SYGVKD in the germline V gene.

The chain employs TRBV7-8 and TRBJ2-5; the D gene is possibly TRBD1 (7 bases). The DNA end lines up better with TRBJ2-7; the J call may be wrong. Germline CDR1 SGHVS, CDR2 FQNEAQ. The CDR3 has 12 amino acids. CDR3 sequence: CASSSQGGEQYF. The CDR3 DNA follows: TGTGCCAGCAGCTCCCAGGGGGGCGAGCAGTACTTC.

The chain links TRBV9 to TRBJ2-1; TRBD1 might be the D (6 bases). Germline V CDR1 and CDR2: SGDLS, YYNGEE. Trimming took 4 bases from V and 9 from J, leaving 17 bases between them. CDR3 length: 14 residues. DNA of the CDR3: TGTGCCAGCAGCCAGGGGCAGACCGACGGTGAGCAGTTCTTC. As protein: CASSQGQTDGEQFF.

The chain has TRBV29-1 and TRBJ2-5; D gene ambiguous. CDR3 size: 12 residues. The V end lost 7 bases, the J end lost 0 bases, and 9 bases lay between the germline ends. The germline gives CDR1 SQVTM, CDR2 ANQGSEA. CDR3 region: CSAAGYQETQYF. The DNA of the CDR3 is TGCAGCGCCGCAGGCTACCAAGAGACCCAGTACTTC.

This chain links TRBV2 with TRBJ1-1, with D possibly TRBD1 on 5 matching bases. The V gene lost 3 bases and the J gene lost 10 bases, with 15 bases spanning the gap. This CDR3 is built from 13 residues. Per germline, CDR1 SNHLY and CDR2 FYNNEI. The CDR3 region has the DNA TGTGCCAGCAGTGATCAGGGTCGTTTGGGAGCTTTCTTT. Its translation: CASSDQGRLGAFF.

The J gene is TRBJ1-2, the V gene TRBV19; no firm D call. Germline V gene data show CDR1 as LNHDA and CDR2 as SQIVND (reference sequence). Trimming pared 4 bases from V and 4 bases from J, leaving 7 bases between. This CDR3 is built from 12 residues. The CDR3 DNA sequence: TGTGCCAGTAGTAGAGGAGCCTATGGCTACACCTTC. This encodes CASSRGAYGYTF. The full variable domain, rest sourced from reference TRBV19 and TRBJ1-2, is DGGITQSPKYLFRKEGQNVTLSCEQNLNHDAMYWYRQDPGQGLRLIYYSQIVNDFQKGDIAEGYSVSREKKESFPLTVTSAQKNPTAFYLCASSRGAYGYTFGSGTRLTVV.

The chain recombines TRBV5-1 with TRBJ2-3; 9 nucleotides align to TRBD1. Germline V gene lookup returns CDR1 SGHRS and CDR2 YFSETQ. Losses at the gene ends were 10 bases for V and 4 bases for J; bases not matched to a gene: 7. The CDR3 is made up of 13 amino acids. The CDR3: CAGRTGDSDTQYF. CDR3 in DNA: TGCGCCGGACGGACAGGGGATTCAGATACGCAGTATTTT.

A single count supports this clone. J is TRBJ1-6 and V is TRBV5-1; TRBD1 matches 10 bases. The CDR3 contains 16 residues. Per the germline V gene, CDR1 is SGHRS and CDR2 is YFSETQ. J was trimmed by 8 bases and V by 7 bases; bases with no gene match: 12. DNA of the CDR3: TGCGCCAGCCGAGAACGGGACAGGGGAATTTATTCACCCCTCCACTTT. It codes for CASRERDRGIYSPLHF.

This sequence joins TRBV5-4 and TRBJ2-1; 10 bases fit TRBD2. CDR3 length equals 16 residues. Germline lookup yields CDR1 SGHNT and CDR2 YYREEE (reference sequence). With 4 bases clipped from V and 7 bases from J, the junction kept 11 bases outside the gene matches. Here the CDR3 DNA reads TGTGCCAGCAGCCCAGCCCAAAGCGGGGGGGAAAATGAGCAGTTCTTC. Translated, it gives CASSPAQSGGENEQFF.

The genes are TRBV5-6 and TRBJ1-1; D unresolved. The CDR3 runs to 15 residues. Deletions cut 0 bases from V and 0 bases from J, with 9 bases between. The germline V gene has CDR1 SGHDT and CDR2 YYEEEE. The CDR3 reads CASSLGQVLNTEAFF. Written as DNA, the CDR3 is TGTGCCAGCAGCTTGGGTCAGGTTTTGAACACTGAAGCTTTCTTT.